These T cell receptor beta chains were read from a single sample in a study of OX40 agonist ivuxolimab in advanced cancers. Here immunoSEQ multiplex PCR was the method, and the copy in TCRdb shows in-frame clones only, minus some. The sample yields 40,000 or so clones, 88% seen once. Specimen: CD4+ or CD8+ T cells sorted from blood, collected in a trial of the OX40 agonist ivuxolimab. These receptors were taken from an adult with an advanced solid tumor such as melanoma, head and neck, liver or kidney cancer. CDR3s include the opening cysteine and the closing phenylalanine or tryptophan. A D gene is named only where the DNA matches it firmly. For some rows the clone size is stated as once, few or many, or as a class when expanded; others skip it.

D	size	V	J	DNA	CDR3
-	-	TRBV18	TRBJ2-3	TGTGCCAGCTCACCAGGAATTGTTAGCGGAAACACAGATACGCAGTATTTT	CASSPGIVSGNTDTQYF
-	-	TRBV27	TRBJ1-5	TGTGCCAGCAGTTTACTACACCTCCATCCCCAGCATTTT	CASSLLHLHPQHF
-	-	TRBV19	TRBJ2-3	TGTGCCAGTAGTATTTTCGGCAGCAGCTCCACAGATACGCAGTATTTT	CASSIFGSSSTDTQYF
-	-	TRBV28	TRBJ1-1	TGTGCCAGCAGCGATTACACTGAAGCTTTCTTT	CASSDYTEAFF
-	-	TRBV7-3	TRBJ2-3	TGTGCCAGCAGTTCCGACCCCACAGATACGCAGTATTTT	CASSSDPTDTQYF
TRBD1	-	TRBV6-5	TRBJ1-5	TGTGCCAGCAGTTACACAGGGGGCGAGAATCAGCCCCAGCATTTT	CASSYTGGENQPQHF
-	-	TRBV6-5	TRBJ1-2	TGTGCCAGCAGTCCCCAGGGCATGTGGGGCTACACCTTC	CASSPQGMWGYTF
-	-	TRBV5-5	TRBJ2-5	TGTGCCAGCAGCTTGGAGGGGGGAAGGGGAGAGACCCAGTACTTC	CASSLEGGRGETQYF
-	-	TRBV5-1	TRBJ1-2	TGCGCCAGCGGGGGACATTATGGCTACACCTTC	CASGGHYGYTF
TRBD2	few	TRBV28	TRBJ2-5	TGTGCCAGCAGTGACTTGGGGCGGGGGGCCCGAAGTATCCAAGAGACCCAGTACTTC	CASSDLGRGARSIQETQYF
-	-	TRBV7-9	TRBJ1-6	TGTGCCAGCGACGACGCAGATCGGAGTAATTCACCCCTCCACTTT	CASDDADRSNSPLHF
TRBD2	-	TRBV12-5	TRBJ2-3	TGTGCTAGTGGTTTGGCACCCCGGACTAGCGGAAAGGGAGATACGCAGTATTTT	CASGLAPRTSGKGDTQYF
-	-	TRBV11-2	TRBJ1-2	TGTGCCAGCAGCTCCGCCGGGATCAACTATGGCTACACCTTC	CASSSAGINYGYTF
TRBD1	-	TRBV7-9	TRBJ2-5	TGTGCCAGCAGCCTGGACAGGGCCCTGTACCAAGAGACCCAGTACTTC	CASSLDRALYQETQYF
TRBD1	-	TRBV11-2	TRBJ1-1	TGTGCCAGCAGCCCCCCGCGGACAGGGGGGAACACTGAAGCTTTCTTT	CASSPPRTGGNTEAFF
TRBD2	-	TRBV5-1	TRBJ2-5	TGCGCCAGCAGCTTAGACGCGGGGGAAGAGACCCAGTACTTC	CASSLDAGEETQYF
-	-	TRBV7-9	TRBJ2-1	TGTGCCAGCAGCTTAGCCCAGGGACTCTACAATGAGCAGTTCTTC	CASSLAQGLYNEQFF
TRBD1	once	TRBV11-2	TRBJ2-7	TGTGCCAGCAGCTTAGTGACAGGGGTGACCTACGAGCAGTACTTC	CASSLVTGVTYEQYF
TRBD1	-	TRBV6-1	TRBJ1-1	TGTGCCAGCAGTGAAAACCTTAACAGGGGCGGTTTCTTT	CASSENLNRGGFF
-	-	TRBV2	TRBJ2-1	TGTGCCAGCAGTCCCTGGACAGCCCACAATGAGCAGTTCTTC	CASSPWTAHNEQFF